This T cell receptor beta chain is from a study of blood T cell repertoires in COVID-19. On the study more broadly: Sources were T cells, B-cell-depleted T cells, or PBMCs; the material itself was cDNA or gDNA.

Profiling relied on immunoSEQ multiplex PCR, and the TCRdb table lists in-frame clones only, not all of them. There are fewer than 400,000 clones in the sample; approximately 81% occur only once, and 1.9% lies in the top ten. Looked up from germline, CDR1 is SGHTA and CDR2 is FQGTGA. CDR3 length: 16 amino acids. The V segment lost 4 bases and the J segment 6 bases; nucleotides outside the gene matches: 11. The chain is built from TRBV7-3 and TRBJ2-2; 7 bases are shared with TRBD1. Sequencing input: PBMCs or T cells enriched from blood (not recorded which). The TCR comes from a woman aged 25 to 45 who had been exposed to COVID-19. In DNA form, the CDR3 reads TGTGCCAGCAGCTCCGCCGACAGGGTTGGTGCCGGGGAGCTGTTTTTT. It yields the protein CASSSADRVGAGELFF.